This entry features one T cell receptor beta chain sequence. Its target is unknown. Two rounds of nested PCR, of roughly 15 and 9 cycles, were run on TCRalpha and TCRbeta cDNA. One entry per CDR3 protein, without DNA, is what TCRdb gives after re-calling the 5' RACE reads. The sample yields about 380,000 distinct CDR3 sequences, of which the top ten take up around 2.6%. Germline V CDR1 and CDR2: SQVTM, ANQGSEA. There are 11 residues in the CDR3. This sample was taken from a study of monozygotic twins with inflammatory bowel disease. The study's findings and limits: A single strong clonotype or signal linked to IBD was not supported. The analysis did not separate different T cell subtypes.

The TCR comes from a human donor with ulcerative colitis or Crohn's disease, or a healthy co-twin of an affected twin (not recorded which). The chain uses TRBV29-1 and TRBJ2-7. Sample: blood. The CDR3 here is CSGGTSHEQYF.